These 32 T cell receptor beta chains were all obtained from the same sample, sequenced in a study of blood T cell repertoires in COVID-19. The data were produced by immunoSEQ multiplex PCR, yet TCRdb's version contains in-frame clones alone and is incomplete. The table includes roughly 43,000 clones, roughly nine tenths detected once. The sequenced sample consisted of peripheral blood. These receptors came from a man aged 65 to 79 with active COVID-19.

This clone turned up a few times. The chain recombines TRBV29-1 with TRBJ1-4; the D gene is possibly TRBD1 (5 bases). Trimming took 6 bases from V and 8 from J, leaving 10 bases between them. Per the germline V gene, CDR1 is SQVTM and CDR2 is ANQGSEA. The CDR3 is 11 amino acids. CDR3 bases: TGCAGCGTCCTGGAGGGGGAAAAACTGTTTTTT. It encodes CSVLEGEKLFF.

This clone was seen only once. The chain is built from TRBV27 and TRBJ1-2; perhaps TRBD1 as D (6 bases). This CDR3 is built from 13 residues. Trimming took off 6 bases at V and 4 bases at J, with 12 bases between the two ends. The V gene's germline CDR1 is MNHEY and CDR2 SMNVEV (reference sequence). The CDR3 DNA is TGTGCCAGCAGGGACAGAGAAACCTATGGCTACACCTTC. This translates into CASRDRETYGYTF.

CDR3 sequence (DNA): TGTGCCAGCTCACCGGACAGGGGAGACACTGAAGCTTTCTTT. This codes for CASSPDRGDTEAFF. The genes are TRBV18 and TRBJ1-1, with 9 bases matching TRBD1. The V gene's germline CDR1 is KGHSH and CDR2 LQKENI. Germline trimming cut 3 bases from V and 3 bases from J; bases unmatched to any gene: 2. The CDR3 runs 14 residues. The entire variable domain, with the rest obtained from reference TRBV18 and TRBJ1-1, is as follows: NAGVMQNPRHLVRRRGQEARLRCSPMKGHSHVYWYRQLPEEGLKFMVYLQKENIIDESGMPKERFSAEFPKEGPSILRIQQVVRGDSAAYFCASSPDRGDTEAFFGQGTRLTVV.

This clone was seen once. This chain uses TRBV9 with TRBJ2-7; 8 bases agree with TRBD1. Trimming took 0 bases from V and 2 from J; bases not matched to a gene: 4. CDR1 is SGDLS and CDR2 is YYNGEE in the germline V gene. The CDR3 is 15 residues long. The CDR3 loop reads CASSVDGQGTYEQYF. Written as DNA, the CDR3 is TGTGCCAGCAGCGTAGACGGACAGGGAACCTACGAGCAGTACTTC. Using reference TRBV9 and TRBJ2-7 for the parts outside the CDR3, the full variable domain is DSGVTQTPKHLITATGQRVTLRCSPRSGDLSVYWYQQSLDQGLQFLIQYYNGEERAKGNILERFSAQQFPDLHSELNLSSLELGDSALYFCASSVDGQGTYEQYFGPGTRLTVT.

This clone has just one count. The rearrangement uses TRBV27 and TRBJ1-1, with 8 bases fitting TRBD1. The CDR3 is 16 residues long. V lost 1 base to trimming and J lost 4 bases; unmatched junction nucleotides: 8. Germline loops: CDR1 MNHEY, CDR2 SMNVEV (reference sequence). Here the CDR3 DNA reads TGTGCCAGCAGTTTATGGGCAGGGGGCCGGGCCACTGAAGCTTTCTTT. Residues: CASSLWAGGRATEAFF.

This chain connects TRBV19 to TRBJ1-5; D is possibly TRBD1 (5 bases). The germline V gene encodes CDR1 LNHDA and CDR2 SQIVND (reference sequence). This CDR3 has 18 amino acids. The ends were cut back, 5 bases at V and 2 bases at J, with 22 bases in the middle. The CDR3 DNA is TGTGCCAGTAGTCCCACCGCGGGGCTTGGTCGCGGCAATCAGCCCCAGCATTTT. It encodes CASSPTAGLGRGNQPQHF. Looking up the rest from reference TRBV19 and TRBJ1-5 gives the full variable domain: DGGITQSPKYLFRKEGQNVTLSCEQNLNHDAMYWYRQDPGQGLRLIYYSQIVNDFQKGDIAEGYSVSREKKESFPLTVTSAQKNPTAFYLCASSPTAGLGRGNQPQHFGDGTRLSIL.

The chain is built from TRBV28 and TRBJ2-7; possibly TRBD2 for D (7 bases). Trimming pared 4 bases from V and 6 bases from J, leaving 19 bases between. This CDR3 region has 15 residues. The germline gives CDR1 MDHEN, CDR2 SYDVKM. The CDR3, as DNA: TGTGCCAGCAGTTCCTCGGGCGGGGGCAATTTCGAGCAGTACTTC. Amino acids: CASSSSGGGNFEQYF.

The table lists this clone with a few counts. This chain uses TRBV5-1 with TRBJ2-7, with 11 bases fitting TRBD1. This CDR3 is built from 16 residues. Trimming took 6 bases from V and 0 from J; bases not matched to a gene: 8. Germline V gives CDR1 SGHRS, CDR2 YFSETQ. In DNA, the CDR3 is TGCGCCAGCAAGGAGGGGACAGGGGGACTCTCCTACGAGCAGTACTTC. Its translation: CASKEGTGGLSYEQYF.

The chain is built from TRBV19 and TRBJ2-5, with D perhaps TRBD2 (6 bases). V lost 6 bases, J lost 1 base, and 18 bases lay in between. CDR1 is LNHDA and CDR2 is SQIVND in the germline V gene (reference sequence). There are 16 residues in the CDR3. The CDR3 region is CASSRSAWRGQETQYF. In DNA, the CDR3 is TGTGCCAGTAGCCGGAGTGCCTGGAGGGGCCAAGAGACCCAGTACTTC. The variable domain in full, completed from reference TRBV19 and TRBJ2-5, reads DGGITQSPKYLFRKEGQNVTLSCEQNLNHDAMYWYRQDPGQGLRLIYYSQIVNDFQKGDIAEGYSVSREKKESFPLTVTSAQKNPTAFYLCASSRSAWRGQETQYFGPGTRLLVL.

V usage is TRBV11-2 and J usage is TRBJ2-2, with 10 nucleotides matching TRBD1. Germline CDR1 reads SGHAT; CDR2 reads FQNNGV. Unmatched junction bases numbered 9, after V lost 4 bases and J lost 7 bases. The CDR3 sequence is 16 residues long. The CDR3 bases are TGTGCCAGCAGCTACAAGGGACAGGGGTTTAACGGGGAGCTGTTTTTT. Translating it yields CASSYKGQGFNGELFF.

The chain recombines TRBV2 with TRBJ1-5, with a tentative D call TRBD1 (5 bases). This CDR3 spans 15 amino acids. Between the trimmed V and J ends, which lost 6 bases and 5 bases, there was a span of 17 bases. Germline CDR1 reads SNHLY; CDR2 reads FYNNEI. The DNA of the CDR3 is TGTGCCAGCAGCGCACTCGGACACCTTTATCAGCCCCAGCATTTT. Protein sequence: CASSALGHLYQPQHF.

The J gene is TRBJ2-2, the V gene TRBV4-1, with 9 bases identical to TRBD2. V was clipped by 0 bases and J by 0 bases; unmatched bases: 2. Germline lookup yields CDR1 MGHRA and CDR2 YSYEKL. The CDR3 has 17 amino acids. DNA for the CDR3: TGCGCCAGCAGCCAAGATGGGACTAGCTCGAACACCGGGGAGCTGTTTTTT. Translation gives CASSQDGTSSNTGELFF.

This clone was recorded only once. The chain uses TRBV7-2 and TRBJ1-1; TRBD1 matches at 7 bases. The V gene end was trimmed by 4 bases and the J gene end by 0 bases; junction bases not matched to a gene: 5. This CDR3 is 15 amino acids long. CDR1 and CDR2 from the germline V gene are SGHTA and FQGNSA. CDR3 residues: CASSSTGTVNTEAFF. CDR3 in DNA: TGTGCCAGCAGCTCGACCGGGACAGTGAACACTGAAGCTTTCTTT.

This clone showed up just a few times. CDR3 region: CASSRRLAGYHEQFF. CDR3 coding DNA: TGCGCCAGCAGCAGAAGACTAGCGGGGTACCATGAGCAGTTCTTC. The chain is built from TRBV4-3 and TRBJ2-1, with TRBD2 matching over 11 bases. The V and J ends lost 5 bases and 8 bases, in that order; junction bases with no gene match: 8. The length of the CDR3 is 15 residues. Per the germline V gene, CDR1 is LGHNA and CDR2 is YSLEER.

The chain uses TRBV4-3 and TRBJ2-7; 8 nucleotides line up with TRBD1. J gave up 3 bases and V 4 bases, and 11 bases lay outside the gene matches. The V gene's germline CDR1 is LGHNA and CDR2 YSLEER. This CDR3 comprises 16 residues. The CDR3 region has the DNA TGCGCCAGCAGCCGGGACTCCGGGACAGGCAACTACGAGCAGTACTTC. It codes for CASSRDSGTGNYEQYF.

A single count supports this clone. The V call is TRBV7-2, the J call TRBJ1-2; 7 bases align to TRBD1. Trimming cost V 0 bases and J 8 bases; bases outside gene matches: 12. Per the germline V gene, CDR1 is SGHTA and CDR2 is FQGNSA. The CDR3 has 16 amino acids. CDR3 in DNA: TGTGCCAGCAGCTTAGCTGGACAGGCCTACACTGAGGGCTACACCTTC. Translation: CASSLAGQAYTEGYTF.

The rearrangement joins TRBV7-9 to TRBJ2-5; TRBD2 matches 11 bases. CDR3 length equals 14 residues. Germline-derived CDR1 and CDR2 are SEHNR and FQNEAQ (reference sequence). The V gene end was trimmed by 4 bases and the J gene end by 5 bases; junction bases not matched to a gene: 3. The CDR3 bases are TGTGCCAGCAGCTCGACTAGCGGGGTCGAGACCCAGTACTTC. It translates to CASSSTSGVETQYF.

The chain carries TRBV7-3 and TRBJ2-3; D perhaps matches TRBD1 (6 bases). Trimming pared 5 bases from V and 6 bases from J, leaving 12 bases between. Germline loops: CDR1 SGHTA, CDR2 FQGTGA. This CDR3 contains 13 residues. CDR3 region: CASSLTGSDTQYF. In DNA, the CDR3 is TGTGCCAGCAGCCTCACAGGGTCCGATACGCAGTATTTT.

This clone was picked up one time. The genes are TRBV25-1 and TRBJ1-5, with 7 positions matching TRBD1. Germline V lookup: CDR1 MGHDK, CDR2 SYGVNS. The CDR3 has 13 residues. Trimming took 4 bases from V and 5 from J; bases not matched to a gene: 2. This CDR3 reads CASSGTGYQPQHF. CDR3 DNA: TGTGCCAGCAGTGGGACAGGTTATCAGCCCCAGCATTTT.

The chain links TRBV6-4 to TRBJ2-3, with 7 bases lining up with TRBD1. Germline CDR1 and CDR2: MRHNA and SNTAGT. V was clipped by 4 bases and J by 4 bases; unmatched bases: 8. The CDR3 consists of 15 residues. The CDR3 DNA follows: TGTGCCAGCAGTGTCGGGACAGCAAAACCAGATACGCAGTATTTT. Residues: CASSVGTAKPDTQYF.

The CDR3 DNA reads as TGCAGCGTTGTGAACAGAAACTACGAGCAGTACTTC. Its protein product is CSVVNRNYEQYF. This chain connects TRBV29-1 to TRBJ2-7; no firm D call. V gave up 4 bases and J gave up 3 bases, with 10 bases separating them. Germline CDR1 and CDR2: SQVTM and ANQGSEA. The CDR3 covers 12 residues.

In this sample, this clone turned up a few times. V usage is TRBV6-1 and J usage is TRBJ2-7, with D perhaps matching TRBD2 (6 bases). CDR1 is MNHNS, CDR2 SASEGT, per germline. This CDR3 region has 13 residues. With 3 bases removed from V and 2 bases from J, the gap between germline ends came to 8 bases. The CDR3 DNA reads TGTGCCAGCAGTGACGGGGGAACCTACGAGCAGTACTTC. It codes for CASSDGGTYEQYF.

The chain employs TRBV5-8 and TRBJ1-4; maybe TRBD1 (5 bases). The CDR3 contains 14 residues. V lost 0 bases and J lost 3, with 6 bases in between. Germline CDR1 and CDR2: SGHTS and YDEGEE. The CDR3 nucleotides read TGTGCCAGCAGCTTGGAGACAGCTAATGAAAAACTGTTTTTT. Translating gives CASSLETANEKLFF.

V usage is TRBV19 and J usage is TRBJ1-5; D gene ambiguous. V was pared by 2 bases and J by 2 bases, with 16 bases between. From germline, CDR1 is LNHDA and CDR2 SQIVND (reference sequence). This CDR3 is built from 17 residues. In nucleotides, the CDR3 is TGTGCCAGTAGTATACTCGACACGGGAGTTCGCAATCAGCCCCAGCATTTT. It is translated as CASSILDTGVRNQPQHF. The variable domain in full, with the rest retrieved from reference TRBV19 and TRBJ1-5, is DGGITQSPKYLFRKEGQNVTLSCEQNLNHDAMYWYRQDPGQGLRLIYYSQIVNDFQKGDIAEGYSVSREKKESFPLTVTSAQKNPTAFYLCASSILDTGVRNQPQHFGDGTRLSIL.

This clone was observed once. This sequence joins TRBV3-1 (or the pseudogene TRBV3-2) and TRBJ2-5; D not resolved. The CDR3 has 12 residues. The V end was cut by 1 base, the J end by 4 bases, with 4 bases between. Germline values: CDR1 LGHDT, CDR2 YNNKEL (reference sequence). The CDR3 DNA sequence: TGTGCCAGCAGCCAAGCGTCAGAGACCCAGTACTTC. This gives the protein CASSQASETQYF.

The V and J genes are TRBV11-1 and TRBJ2-7, with D perhaps matching TRBD1 (8 bases). V lost 5 bases, J lost 3 bases, and 14 bases lay in between. There are 14 residues in the CDR3. CDR1 and CDR2 from the germline V gene are SGHAT and FQDESV (reference sequence). The CDR3 here is CASSKRDRSYEQYF. CDR3 bases: TGTGCCAGCAGCAAGCGGGACAGGAGCTACGAGCAGTACTTC.

This chain connects TRBV7-9 to TRBJ1-1, with 8 bases matching TRBD1. Unmatched junction bases numbered 5, after V lost 0 bases and J lost 2 bases. The CDR3 length is 16 residues. The germline gives CDR1 SEHNR, CDR2 FQNEAQ (reference sequence). CDR3 in amino acids: CASSLADRVRNTEAFF. The CDR3 nucleotides are TGTGCCAGCAGCTTAGCGGACAGGGTTCGTAACACTGAAGCTTTCTTT.

The V call is TRBV5-1, the J call TRBJ2-1, with TRBD2 matching over 11 bases. The germline V gene encodes CDR1 SGHRS and CDR2 YFSETQ. The CDR3 sequence is 19 residues long. Losses at the gene ends were 0 bases for V and 6 bases for J; bases not matched to a gene: 14. The CDR3 DNA reads TGCGCCAGCAGCTTGGTCCCCCTAGCGGGGGGCGAACCATCCAATGAGCAGTTCTTC. It is translated as CASSLVPLAGGEPSNEQFF.

The rearrangement joins TRBV19 to TRBJ2-1, with no clear D. Germline V gene data show CDR1 as LNHDA and CDR2 as SQIVND (reference sequence). V gave up 6 bases and J gave up 10 bases, with 16 bases separating them. The CDR3 consists of 13 residues. The chain's CDR3 is CASRLGRATEQFF. The CDR3 DNA reads TGTGCCAGTAGGCTCGGTCGAGCTACCGAGCAGTTCTTC.

The chain is built from TRBV6-4 and TRBJ1-1, with D possibly matching TRBD1 (6 bases). The CDR3 length is 16 residues. Germline assignment: CDR1 MRHNA and CDR2 SNTAGT. Trimming took off 5 bases at V and 5 bases at J, with 21 bases between the two ends. Here the CDR3 DNA reads TGTGCCAGCAGTCCTTTCCCTCGACAGGTTAAGACTGAAGCTTTCTTT. Its translation is CASSPFPRQVKTEAFF.

The J gene is TRBJ2-7, the V gene TRBV5-6; 10 bases agree with TRBD1. This CDR3 region has 15 residues. After removal of 2 bases from V and 2 bases from J, the junction contained 4 bases not matched to a gene. CDR1 SGHDT and CDR2 YYEEEE come from the germline V gene. The CDR3 spells CASSFFGTGAYEQYF. Written as DNA, the CDR3 is TGTGCCAGCAGCTTTTTCGGGACAGGGGCCTACGAGCAGTACTTC.

The chain recombines TRBV7-2 with TRBJ2-7; a weak D match, TRBD1 (5 bases). V was cut by 6 bases and J by 0 bases, with 12 bases left in between. The CDR3 sequence is 14 residues long. Germline CDR1 and CDR2: SGHTA and FQGNSA. The CDR3 spells CASRSTVSSYEQYF. The CDR3 nucleotides read TGTGCCAGCAGGTCGACAGTGAGCTCCTACGAGCAGTACTTC.